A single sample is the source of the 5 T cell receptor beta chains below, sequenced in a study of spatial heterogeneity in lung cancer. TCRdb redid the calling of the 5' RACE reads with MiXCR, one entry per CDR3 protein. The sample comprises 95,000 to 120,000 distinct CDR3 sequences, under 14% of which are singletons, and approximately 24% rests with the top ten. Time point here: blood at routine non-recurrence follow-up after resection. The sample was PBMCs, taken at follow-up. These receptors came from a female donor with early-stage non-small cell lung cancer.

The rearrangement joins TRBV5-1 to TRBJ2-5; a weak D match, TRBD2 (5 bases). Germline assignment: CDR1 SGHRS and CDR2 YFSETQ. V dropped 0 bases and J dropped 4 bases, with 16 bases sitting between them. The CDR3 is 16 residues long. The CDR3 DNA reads TGCGCCAGCAGCTTGGTAGTGGGAGAAGATAGAGAGACCCAGTACTTC. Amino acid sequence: CASSLVVGEDRETQYF.

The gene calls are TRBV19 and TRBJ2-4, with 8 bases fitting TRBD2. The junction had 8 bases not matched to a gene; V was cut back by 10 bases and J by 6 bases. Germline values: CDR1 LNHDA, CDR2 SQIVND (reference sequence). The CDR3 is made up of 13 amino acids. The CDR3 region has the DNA TGTGCCAATGGACTAGCTAATGTAAACATTCAGTACTTC. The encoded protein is CANGLANVNIQYF. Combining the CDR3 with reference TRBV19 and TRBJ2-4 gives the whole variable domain DGGITQSPKYLFRKEGQNVTLSCEQNLNHDAMYWYRQDPGQGLRLIYYSQIVNDFQKGDIAEGYSVSREKKESFPLTVTSAQKNPTAFYLCANGLANVNIQYFGAGTRLSVL.

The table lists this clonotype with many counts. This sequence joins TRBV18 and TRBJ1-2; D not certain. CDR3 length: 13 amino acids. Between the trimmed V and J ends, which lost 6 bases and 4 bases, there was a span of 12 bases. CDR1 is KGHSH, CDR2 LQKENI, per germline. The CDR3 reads CASSRSESYGYTF. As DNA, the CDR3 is TGTGCCAGCTCGCGCTCTGAGAGCTATGGCTACACCTTC.

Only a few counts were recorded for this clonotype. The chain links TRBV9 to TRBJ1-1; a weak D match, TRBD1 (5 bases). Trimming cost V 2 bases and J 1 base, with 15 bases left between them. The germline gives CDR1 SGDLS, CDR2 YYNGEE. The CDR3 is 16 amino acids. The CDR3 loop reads CASSVHRSAKNTEAFF. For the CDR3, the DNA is TGTGCCAGCAGCGTTCACAGGTCGGCAAAGAACACTGAAGCTTTCTTT.

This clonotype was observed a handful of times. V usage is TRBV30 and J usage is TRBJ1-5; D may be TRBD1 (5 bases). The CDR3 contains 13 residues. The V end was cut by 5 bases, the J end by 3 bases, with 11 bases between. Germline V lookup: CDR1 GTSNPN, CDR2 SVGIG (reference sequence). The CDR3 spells CAWAGTANQPQHF. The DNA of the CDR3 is TGTGCCTGGGCTGGGACGGCCAATCAGCCCCAGCATTTT. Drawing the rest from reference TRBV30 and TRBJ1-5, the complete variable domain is SQTIHQWPATLVQPVGSPLSLECTVEGTSNPNLYWYRQAAGRGLQLLFYSVGIGQISSEVPQNLSASRPQDRQFILSSKKLLLSDSGFYLCAWAGTANQPQHFGDGTRLSIL.